The 2 T cell receptor beta chains below all came from one sample that was sequenced in a study of blood T cells in healthy people across ages. A second about 7 to 11 cycle PCR used barcoded and J-beta primers. TCRdb redid the calling of the 5' RACE reads with MiXCR, one entry per CDR3 protein. The top ten hold over 5.5% of the sample, which has 1,300,000 or so distinct CDR3 sequences, approximately 59% seen once. The specimen sequenced was blood. The receptors originated from a man aged 18 to 30 in good health.

This clonotype has a handful of counts. The chain combines TRBV14 with TRBJ2-1, with 7 positions matching TRBD1. The V segment lost 2 bases and the J segment 7 bases; nucleotides outside the gene matches: 8. CDR1 and CDR2 from the germline V gene are SGHDN and FVKESK. The CDR3 sequence is 15 residues long. The CDR3, as DNA: TGTGCCAGCAGCCAACGCCGGACAGGCCTTAATGAGCAGTTCTTC. It is translated as CASSQRRTGLNEQFF.

The gene calls are TRBV3-1 and TRBJ2-1, with 7 bases that match TRBD1. V dropped 4 bases and J dropped 0; count of bases not matched to a gene: 3. Germline-derived CDR1 and CDR2 are LGHDT and YNNKEL (reference sequence). The CDR3 sequence is 15 residues long. CDR3 bases: TGTGCCAGCAGCCCGCAGGGGGTCTCCTACAATGAGCAGTTCTTC. Its protein is CASSPQGVSYNEQFF.